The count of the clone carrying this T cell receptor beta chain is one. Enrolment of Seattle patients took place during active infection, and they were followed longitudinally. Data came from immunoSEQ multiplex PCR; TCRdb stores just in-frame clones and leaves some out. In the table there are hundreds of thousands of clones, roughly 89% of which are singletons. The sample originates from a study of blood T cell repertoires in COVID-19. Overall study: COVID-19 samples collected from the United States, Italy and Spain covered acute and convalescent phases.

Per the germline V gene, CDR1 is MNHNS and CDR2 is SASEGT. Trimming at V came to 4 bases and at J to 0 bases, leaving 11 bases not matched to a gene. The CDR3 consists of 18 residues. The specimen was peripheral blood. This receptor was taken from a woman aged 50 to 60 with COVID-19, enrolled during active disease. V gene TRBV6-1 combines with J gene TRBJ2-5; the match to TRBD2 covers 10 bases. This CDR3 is CASSALASGGVHQETQYF. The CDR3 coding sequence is TGTGCCAGCAGTGCTTTGGCTAGCGGGGGAGTTCACCAAGAGACCCAGTACTTC.